These 20 T cell receptor beta chains share one sample of origin, sequenced in a study of T cell repertoires in cytomegalovirus infection. TCRdb itself ran the reads through MiXCR, one entry per CDR3 protein. Of under 200,000 distinct CDR3 sequences listed, roughly 9.8% are singletons. Sequences were obtained from PBMCs. The origin of the receptors is a human donor in good health (CMV status not recorded). Some clones in this sample may be carry-over from other donors' samples.

Ten or more counts support this clonotype. The V call is TRBV5-1, the J call TRBJ2-2; TRBD2 agrees at 11 bases. The junction had 6 bases not matched to a gene; V was cut back by 1 base and J by 7 bases. The germline gives CDR1 SGHRS, CDR2 YFSETQ. This CDR3 is built from 16 residues. CDR3 region: CASSLTSGGKLGELFF. The CDR3, as DNA: TGCGCCAGCAGCTTGACTAGCGGGGGAAAGCTCGGGGAGCTGTTTTTT.

This clonotype came up a few times. The chain carries TRBV20-1 and TRBJ2-3; D not resolved. The CDR3 has 14 amino acids. Germline CDR1 is DFQATT and CDR2 is SNEGSKA (reference sequence). The germline V and J ends were trimmed by 5 bases and 0 bases, with 12 bases remaining between them. The CDR3 sequence: CSAQGPYSTDTQYF. The CDR3 DNA is TGCAGTGCTCAAGGACCCTACAGCACAGATACGCAGTATTTT.

The chain uses TRBV3-1 and TRBJ2-1; D perhaps matches TRBD2 (6 bases). Trimming left V 2 bases short and J 4 bases short, with 9 bases between. This CDR3 contains 14 residues. Germline CDR1 reads LGHDT; CDR2 reads YNNKEL (reference sequence). CDR3 region: CASSQSGLYNEQFF. The CDR3 DNA reads as TGTGCCAGCAGCCAATCGGGACTTTACAATGAGCAGTTCTTC.

The table lists this clonotype with many counts. The CDR3 region has the DNA TGTGCCAGCAGCTTAGATAGGGCTGAGCAGTTCTTC. As protein: CASSLDRAEQFF. V is TRBV7-2 and J is TRBJ2-1, with unresolved D. Germline assignment: CDR1 SGHTA and CDR2 FQGNSA. CDR3 length: 12 residues. V was trimmed by 1 base and J by 9 bases, leaving 7 bases between them.

This clonotype showed up many times. V is TRBV7-2 and J is TRBJ2-5; D is unresolved. Trimming shortened V by 1 base and J by 2 bases, and 5 bases separated the two germline ends. There are 13 residues in the CDR3. Germline values: CDR1 SGHTA, CDR2 FQGNSA. The CDR3 loop is CASSLELQETQYF. Written as DNA, the CDR3 is TGTGCCAGCAGCTTAGAACTGCAAGAGACCCAGTACTTC.

There are many counts of this clonotype. The chain is built from TRBV10-3 and TRBJ2-7; 7 nucleotides align to TRBD1. CDR1 is ENHRY and CDR2 is SYGVKD in the germline V gene. Losses at the gene ends were 4 bases for V and 2 bases for J; bases not matched to a gene: 8. There are 15 residues in the CDR3. The CDR3 here is CAISGITGDAYEQYF. The CDR3 DNA reads as TGTGCCATCAGTGGGATCACAGGGGATGCCTACGAGCAGTACTTC.

There are many counts of this clonotype. The chain joins TRBV7-2 to TRBJ2-2; 9 positions match TRBD2. Germline CDR1 reads SGHTA; CDR2 reads FQGNSA. With V trimmed by 1 base and J by 4 bases, 1 base remained unmatched. CDR3 length equals 15 residues. The CDR3: CASSLGGGVTGELFF. Here the CDR3 DNA reads TGTGCCAGCAGCTTAGGCGGGGGGGTCACCGGGGAGCTGTTTTTT.

This rearrangement joins TRBV20-1 to TRBJ1-3, with TRBD1 identical over 8 bases. With 1 base clipped from V and 4 bases from J, the junction kept 6 bases outside the gene matches. This CDR3 is built from 15 residues. Per the germline V gene, CDR1 is DFQATT and CDR2 is SNEGSKA (reference sequence). CDR3 region: CSARGDRRGGNTIYF. In DNA form, the CDR3 reads TGCAGTGCTAGAGGGGACAGGAGAGGAGGAAACACCATATATTTT.

This clonotype appeared once. Here the CDR3 DNA reads TGTGCCATCAGCCCGGGACAGGGGGGCTACGAGCAGTACTTC. Protein: CAISPGQGGYEQYF. The chain is built from TRBV10-3 and TRBJ2-7; 11 bases align to TRBD1. CDR1 ENHRY and CDR2 SYGVKD come from the germline V gene. This CDR3 contains 14 residues. The J segment lost 3 bases and the V segment lost 6 bases, leaving 4 bases of the junction unmatched.

The CDR3 here is CASSPGLGSSYNSPLHF. In DNA, the CDR3 is TGTGCCAGTAGTCCGGGGTTGGGAAGCTCCTATAATTCACCCCTCCACTTT. This chain connects TRBV19 to TRBJ1-6; D is unresolved. The CDR3 extends over 17 amino acids. V dropped 5 bases and J dropped 0 bases, with 14 bases sitting between them. CDR1 and CDR2 (germline): LNHDA, SQIVND (reference sequence).

This chain uses TRBV5-5 with TRBJ2-2; possibly TRBD2 for D (6 bases). This CDR3 has 16 amino acids. Germline loops: CDR1 SGHKS, CDR2 YYEKEE (reference sequence). Trimming took off 2 bases at V and 1 base at J, with 12 bases between the two ends. DNA of the CDR3: TGTGCCAGCAGCTTAGGCCCGGGGGAGAACACCGGGGAGCTGTTTTTT. It translates to CASSLGPGENTGELFF.

This clonotype has a count of ten or more. This chain links TRBV28 with TRBJ2-5; tentatively, D is TRBD1 or TRBD2 (5 bases each). The CDR3 contains 14 residues. V lost 2 bases to trimming and J lost 6 bases, with 13 bases between them. Germline assignment: CDR1 MDHEN and CDR2 SYDVKM. Here the CDR3 reads CASSLGGRMKTQYF. CDR3 in DNA: TGTGCCAGCAGTTTAGGGGGTAGAATGAAGACCCAGTACTTC.

Many counts were recorded for this clonotype. The rearrangement uses TRBV7-2 and TRBJ1-2; unclear D gene. V was trimmed by 5 bases and J by 3 bases, leaving 13 bases between them. Per the germline V gene, CDR1 is SGHTA and CDR2 is FQGNSA. This CDR3 contains 14 residues. The CDR3: CASSRSAGDYGYTF. The CDR3, as DNA: TGTGCCAGCAGCCGGAGCGCGGGTGACTATGGCTACACCTTC.

In its sample, this clonotype was seen many times. CDR3 sequence (DNA): TGTGCCAGCAGCTGGCGCGGACAGGGAGGCACTGAAGCTTTCTTT. It codes for CASSWRGQGGTEAFF. The V call is TRBV7-2, the J call TRBJ1-1, with 8 bases that match TRBD1. This CDR3 has 15 amino acids. J gave up 4 bases and V 4 bases, and 8 bases lay outside the gene matches. Germline lookup yields CDR1 SGHTA and CDR2 FQGNSA.

This clonotype has only a few counts. The gene calls are TRBV28 and TRBJ1-5; 7 nucleotides align to TRBD1. The CDR3 length is 15 residues. Germline CDR1 reads MDHEN; CDR2 reads SYDVKM. Losses at the gene ends were 5 bases for V and 3 bases for J; bases not matched to a gene: 7. CDR3 sequence reads: CASSRRDSNNQPQHF. In DNA, the CDR3 is TGTGCCAGCAGTCGCCGGGACAGTAACAATCAGCCCCAGCATTTT.

This clonotype was found many times. This chain joins TRBV28 and TRBJ2-4; 7 nucleotides match TRBD1. This CDR3 has 15 residues. V lost 3 bases, J lost 5 bases, and 7 bases stayed unmatched. Looked up from germline, CDR1 is MDHEN and CDR2 is SYDVKM. The DNA for the CDR3 is TGTGCCAGCAGTTTCACGTTCGACAGGGAAAACATTCAGTACTTC. This encodes CASSFTFDRENIQYF.

This clonotype was observed a handful of times. The chain employs TRBV12-3 or TRBV12-4 and TRBJ2-5; the D gene is possibly TRBD1 (7 bases). The CDR3 length is 13 residues. Trimming took 6 bases from V and 5 from J, leaving 13 bases between them. In nucleotides, the CDR3 is TGTGCCAGCAGATCGACAGGGAGGGAGACCCAGTACTTC. Its translation is CASRSTGRETQYF.

This clonotype appeared many times. This chain links TRBV19 with TRBJ2-6; D is perhaps TRBD1 or TRBD2 (6 bases each). CDR3 length equals 15 residues. Germline V lookup: CDR1 LNHDA, CDR2 SQIVND (reference sequence). Trimming pared 6 bases from V and 2 bases from J, leaving 11 bases between. The CDR3 reads CASSQGGTGANVLTF. Here the CDR3 DNA reads TGTGCCAGTAGCCAAGGGGGGACTGGGGCCAACGTCCTGACTTTC.

The chain has TRBV5-4 and TRBJ2-1; 11 bases are a match to TRBD2. V lost 5 bases and J lost 9; bases outside the gene matches: 13. Germline V gives CDR1 SGHNT, CDR2 YYREEE (reference sequence). This CDR3 is built from 16 residues. CDR3 protein: CASRYELAGGRGEQFF. The CDR3 DNA follows: TGTGCCAGCAGATATGAATTAGCGGGGGGGCGGGGTGAGCAGTTCTTC.

The J gene is TRBJ1-2, the V gene TRBV20-1, with D perhaps matching TRBD1 (5 bases). Germline V CDR1 and CDR2: DFQATT, SNEGSKA (reference sequence). The CDR3 extends over 12 amino acids. Trimming stripped 1 base from V and 7 bases from J, with 10 bases between. CDR3 protein: CSARAGFGGYTF. Here the CDR3 DNA reads TGCAGTGCTAGAGCAGGGTTCGGTGGCTACACCTTC.